This TCR beta chain was recovered during a study of radiotherapy plus CTLA-4 blockade in lung cancer. Study-wide background: Disease control was seen in roughly 30% of patients, objective responses in 15% to 20%.

This table comes from immunoSEQ multiplex PCR, and its TCRdb copy is limited to in-frame clones, with some not included. The sample lists about 95,000 clones; around four fifths were seen once. General observations from the study: Alongside interferon-beta, early blood T cell clone dynamics were reportedly the best predictor of response. Subsequent to radiotherapy plus ipilimumab, tumor-derived TCR clones underwent expansion in blood.

In regard to this clone: Its target is unknown.

Trimming removed 2 bases from V and 5 bases from J; junction bases left unmatched: 6. The germline gives CDR1 KGHSH, CDR2 LQKENI. The CDR3 covers 15 residues. CTLA-4 blockade using ipilimumab, together with focal radiation, was received by patients with chemo-refractory metastatic non-small-cell lung cancer. The chain joins TRBV18 to TRBJ2-5; 9 bases agree with TRBD2. This receptor was obtained from a human donor with non-small cell lung cancer who had stable disease on radiotherapy plus ipilimumab. Sequencing was performed on peripheral blood, taken from a patient treated with radiotherapy plus ipilimumab. The CDR3 nucleotides are TGTGCCAGCTCACCAGGCAGCGGGGGGATGGAGACCCAGTACTTC. Translation: CASSPGSGGMETQYF. Filled out from reference TRBV18 and TRBJ2-5, the complete variable domain reads NAGVMQNPRHLVRRRGQEARLRCSPMKGHSHVYWYRQLPEEGLKFMVYLQKENIIDESGMPKERFSAEFPKEGPSILRIQQVVRGDSAAYFCASSPGSGGMETQYFGPGTRLLVL.